Presented here are 18 T cell receptor beta chains from one specimen sequenced in a study of cytomegalovirus exposure and HLA in healthy donors. The study ran its PCR with 60 Vbeta and 13 Jbeta primers. Measured with immunoSEQ multiplex PCR; TCRdb has only the in-frame clones, and not every one. The sample contains about 69,000 clones, about 73% of which appear only once. Sequenced sample: PBMCs. The receptors were gathered from a woman aged 60-75 years in good health and CMV-seropositive.

This sequence joins TRBV5-4 and TRBJ1-5, with a possible D match to TRBD1 (5 bases). V was trimmed by 4 bases and J by 7 bases, leaving 21 bases between them. This CDR3 is built from 16 residues. In germline, CDR1 is SGHNT, CDR2 YYREEE (reference sequence). CDR3 region: CASSPGGFGDVQPQHF. CDR3 nucleotides: TGTGCCAGCAGCCCGGGAGGGTTCGGGGACGTGCAGCCCCAGCATTTT.

The gene calls are TRBV27 and TRBJ2-2; TRBD2 matches at 13 bases. J gave up 7 bases and V 8 bases, and 7 bases lay outside the gene matches. The V gene's germline CDR1 is MNHEY and CDR2 SMNVEV (reference sequence). The CDR3 consists of 15 residues. The CDR3 protein is CASGGTSGAYGELFF. The CDR3 DNA reads as TGTGCCAGCGGGGGGACTAGCGGGGCGTACGGGGAGCTGTTTTTT.

In this sample, this clone turned up a few times. The CDR3 DNA reads as TGTGCCAGCAGCTTAGACGGACAGTCGGCGAACTATGGCTACACCTTC. This sequence encodes CASSLDGQSANYGYTF. J is TRBJ1-2 and V is TRBV11-2, with a tentative D call TRBD1 (6 bases). Per germline, CDR1 SGHAT and CDR2 FQNNGV. CDR3 length: 16 amino acids. V dropped 0 bases and J dropped 2 bases, with 13 bases sitting between them.

The rearrangement uses TRBV6-1 and TRBJ2-7; weak D call: TRBD1 (6 bases). This CDR3 spans 13 amino acids. V shed 4 bases and J shed 7 bases, with 14 bases lying between them. Germline-derived CDR1 and CDR2 are MNHNS and SASEGT. CDR3 DNA sequence: TGTGCCAGCAGTGGGGGGCAGTTCGGGGAGCAGTACTTC. It encodes CASSGGQFGEQYF.

V is TRBV19 and J is TRBJ2-3; tentative D call: TRBD2 (6 bases). The CDR3 runs 15 residues. Looked up from germline, CDR1 is LNHDA and CDR2 is SQIVND (reference sequence). Deletions cut 7 bases from V and 3 bases from J, with 17 bases between. The CDR3 bases are TGTGCCAGTACCCTCGGGGGTTCGGGAACAGATACGCAGTATTTT. It specifies CASTLGGSGTDTQYF.

The table lists this clone with a few counts. This chain uses TRBV4-1 with TRBJ1-1; 7 positions match TRBD1. The trim removed 0 bases at V and 2 bases at J, leaving 6 bases unmatched. The CDR3 loop spans 16 amino acids. The V gene's germline CDR1 is MGHRA and CDR2 YSYEKL. In DNA, the CDR3 is TGCGCCAGCAGCCAAGATAGAGGAGGGGGCAACACTGAAGCTTTCTTT. Translation gives CASSQDRGGGNTEAFF.

The chain employs TRBV6-5 and TRBJ1-6; D is undetermined. The CDR3 loop spans 12 amino acids. Per germline, CDR1 MNHEY and CDR2 SVGAGI. V dropped 6 bases and J dropped 13 bases, with 13 bases sitting between them. The CDR3 nucleotides read TGTGCCAGCAGCCTGGGGAGTTCGCCCCTCCACTTT. Its translation is CASSLGSSPLHF.

This clone was observed once. The rearrangement uses TRBV5-1 and TRBJ2-1; tentatively, D is TRBD2 (7 bases). The germline V gene has CDR1 SGHRS and CDR2 YFSETQ. Trimming cost V 4 bases and J 4 bases, with 15 bases left between them. This CDR3 spans 15 amino acids. CDR3 region: CASSLDGGLYNEQFF. For the CDR3, the DNA is TGCGCCAGCAGCCTGGACGGGGGGCTATACAATGAGCAGTTCTTC.

The J gene is TRBJ1-5, the V gene TRBV2; D is unresolved. This CDR3 region has 15 residues. The V end was cut by 3 bases, the J end by 2 bases, with 11 bases between. The V gene's germline CDR1 is SNHLY and CDR2 FYNNEI. The CDR3 reads CASSEESTGNQPQHF. The CDR3 DNA follows: TGTGCCAGCAGTGAGGAGAGTACCGGCAATCAGCCCCAGCATTTT.

This chain connects TRBV19 to TRBJ2-5; D ambiguous. V was trimmed by 8 bases and J by 5 bases, leaving 21 bases between them. Germline V gene data show CDR1 as LNHDA and CDR2 as SQIVND (reference sequence). This CDR3 region has 15 residues. As DNA, the CDR3 is TGTGCCAGTTCAGAACAAAAAGGTCCCGGGGAGACCCAGTACTTC. Amino acids: CASSEQKGPGETQYF.

This sequence joins TRBV2 and TRBJ2-1, with 15 bases identical to TRBD2. V trimming: 0 bases; J trimming: 9 bases; junction bases outside the gene matches: 3. CDR3 length: 16 residues. Germline values: CDR1 SNHLY, CDR2 FYNNEI. CDR3: CASSEAGLAGGGEQFF. The CDR3 nucleotides are TGTGCCAGCAGTGAAGCTGGACTAGCGGGAGGGGGTGAGCAGTTCTTC.

The chain links TRBV2 to TRBJ2-1; 9 nucleotides line up with TRBD2. The ends lost 3 bases at V and 9 bases at J; junction bases unmatched: 6. This CDR3 spans 14 amino acids. Germline-derived CDR1 and CDR2 are SNHLY and FYNNEI. CDR3 DNA sequence: TGTGCCAGCAGTGAGACTAGCGGTCTGGGTGAGCAGTTCTTC. Translated, it gives CASSETSGLGEQFF.

In this sample, this clone turned up once. This rearrangement joins TRBV28 to TRBJ2-2, with 13 bases fitting TRBD2. CDR1 MDHEN and CDR2 SYDVKM come from the germline V gene. V dropped 5 bases and J dropped 6; count of bases not matched to a gene: 3. CDR3 size: 15 residues. The CDR3 region is CASSRGLAGAGELFF. The CDR3 nucleotides read TGTGCCAGCAGTCGAGGACTAGCGGGAGCCGGGGAGCTGTTTTTT. The whole variable domain, remainder taken from reference TRBV28 and TRBJ2-2, is DVKVTQSSRYLVKRTGEKVFLECVQDMDHENMFWYRQDPGLGLRLIYFSYDVKMKEKGDIPEGYSVSREKKERFSLILESASTNQTSMYLCASSRGLAGAGELFFGEGSRLTVL.

V is TRBV18 and J is TRBJ1-3; D may be TRBD1 (6 bases). CDR3 length equals 17 residues. Germline-derived CDR1 and CDR2 are KGHSH and LQKENI. With 3 bases removed from V and 0 bases from J, the gap between germline ends came to 15 bases. The DNA for the CDR3 is TGTGCCAGCTCACCCAGACAGGTCGCCCCCTCTGGAAACACCATATATTTT. Translating gives CASSPRQVAPSGNTIYF.

The chain recombines TRBV10-1 with TRBJ1-3; no clear D gene. Trimming stripped 0 bases from V and 0 bases from J, with 6 bases between. CDR3 length: 15 residues. Germline values: CDR1 WNHNN, CDR2 SYGVQD (reference sequence). CDR3 sequence reads: CASSESGSSGNTIYF. The CDR3 nucleotides are TGCGCCAGCAGTGAGTCTGGGAGCTCTGGAAACACCATATATTTT.

The chain links TRBV18 to TRBJ1-1; D gene uncertain. Germline V CDR1 and CDR2: KGHSH, LQKENI. The germline V and J ends were trimmed by 5 bases and 1 base, with 8 bases remaining between them. The CDR3 runs 13 residues. CDR3 region: CASSRERNTEAFF. Here the CDR3 DNA reads TGTGCCAGCTCAAGGGAGAGGAACACTGAAGCTTTCTTT.

The chain couples TRBV19 to TRBJ1-5, with D possibly TRBD1 on 5 matching bases. The CDR3 consists of 15 residues. Germline loops: CDR1 LNHDA, CDR2 SQIVND (reference sequence). V shed 7 bases and J shed 7 bases, with 20 bases lying between them. The CDR3 spells CASKPSGGDQQPQHF. As DNA, the CDR3 is TGTGCCAGTAAGCCCTCAGGAGGGGATCAGCAGCCCCAGCATTTT.

As DNA, the CDR3 is TGCGCCAGCAGCTTAAGGCTAGCGATATACAATGAGCAGTTCTTC. This codes for CASSLRLAIYNEQFF. J is TRBJ2-1 and V is TRBV5-1; tentatively, D is TRBD2 (6 bases). CDR3 length: 15 residues. Trimming removed 2 bases from V and 4 bases from J, with 13 bases in between. Germline-derived CDR1 and CDR2 are SGHRS and YFSETQ.